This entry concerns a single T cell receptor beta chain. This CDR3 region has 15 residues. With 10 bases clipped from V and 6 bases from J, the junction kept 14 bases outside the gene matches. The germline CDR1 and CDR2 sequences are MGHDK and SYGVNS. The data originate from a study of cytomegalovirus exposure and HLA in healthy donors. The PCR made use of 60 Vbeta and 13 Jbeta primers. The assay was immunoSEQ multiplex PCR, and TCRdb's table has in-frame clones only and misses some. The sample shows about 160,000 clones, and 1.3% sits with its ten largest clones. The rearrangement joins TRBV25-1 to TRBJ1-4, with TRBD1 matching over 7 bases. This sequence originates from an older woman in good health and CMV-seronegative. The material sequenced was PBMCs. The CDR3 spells CATYSLDRVDEKLFF. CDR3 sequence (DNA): TGTGCCACCTACAGCCTCGACAGGGTAGATGAAAAACTGTTTTTT.